Listed below are T cell receptor beta chains from one sample, sequenced in a study of CD8+CD57+ T cells in acquired aplastic anemia. TCRdb redid the calling of the reads with MiXCR, one entry per CDR3 protein. Among under 500,000 distinct CDR3 sequences listed, around 30% were seen once. Specimen: sorted CD4+, CD8+, or CD8+CD57+ T cells (not recorded which) from PBMCs. The receptors shown here come from a human donor with aplastic anemia. CDR3s leave out the opening cysteine and the closing phenylalanine or tryptophan. Rows may omit the clone size; those that give it use once, few, many or a size class.

size | J | V | CDR3
many | TRBJ2-7 | TRBV2 | ASRERYEQY
. | TRBJ2-1 | TRBV7-3 | ASSSNRQGGGEQF
many | TRBJ1-2 | TRBV11-1 | ASSPFQGRLRNGYT
. | TRBJ2-3 | TRBV10-3 | ATRDSTDTQY
. | TRBJ1-2 | TRBV10-3 | ASGPRGIVYGYT
once | TRBJ1-6 | TRBV11-2 | AGSLLPRPHYNSPLH
many | TRBJ1-2 | TRBV19 | ASSIETGTNYGYT
. | TRBJ2-7 | TRBV4-2 | ASSQERGGLGEQY
. | TRBJ2-7 | TRBV2 | ASSEGNQAFGYEQY
many | TRBJ1-2 | TRBV5-5 | ASSLAVGIYGYT
. | TRBJ2-7 | TRBV2 | ASSNGPDQY
many | TRBJ1-5 | TRBV20-1 | SVLQGTNQPQH
. | TRBJ1-1 | TRBV19 | ASRADAGTEAF
. | TRBJ1-5 | TRBV15 | ATSGDRGGNQPQH
many | TRBJ1-1 | TRBV10-3 | AISAARENTEAF
. | TRBJ2-1 | TRBV7-3 | ASTLSGGSYNEQF
. | TRBJ1-6 | TRBV10-3 | AISERSATSNSPLH
. | TRBJ2-3 | TRBV20-1 | SASPSGKTDTQY
. | TRBJ2-5 | TRBV5-1 | AGSLASGGETQY
. | TRBJ1-2 | TRBV2 | ASSAVGTESRGYT
many | TRBJ1-5 | TRBV20-1 | SAIRQAVNQPQH
. | TRBJ2-3 | TRBV5-4 | ASSLGLADITDTQY
once | TRBJ1-1 | TRBV5-1 | ASSLVGRAATEAF
many | TRBJ2-7 | TRBV2 | ATTPAQGSGQY
. | TRBJ2-1 | TRBV9 | ASSESLGGYEQF
many | TRBJ1-5 | TRBV9 | ASSSGDSNQPQH
many | TRBJ1-2 | TRBV20-1 | SAPDRGNYGYT
. | TRBJ2-7 | TRBV11-2 | ASSLDSGGRYEQY
few | TRBJ1-2 | TRBV30 | AWMGGSYGYT
. | TRBJ2-1 | TRBV24-1 | ATPGTSGFGSYNEQF
many | TRBJ2-3 | TRBV2 | ASGMGQGHTDTQY
many | TRBJ2-5 | TRBV2 | ASSAVAGVVGETQY
. | TRBJ2-5 | TRBV20-1 | SARDHEGTSGREETQY
. | TRBJ2-3 | TRBV20-1 | SARPPLAGLTDTQY
many | TRBJ1-6 | TRBV19 | ASSITSYNSPLH
many | TRBJ1-5 | TRBV19 | ASIPGRLGNQPQH
. | TRBJ2-7 | TRBV6-5 | ASSAGGTSYEQY
few | TRBJ2-7 | TRBV20-1 | SARERQDIYEQY
few | TRBJ2-3 | TRBV7-3 | ASSSMEDTQY
. | TRBJ2-7 | TRBV12-3/TRBV12-4 | ASSLARRQGREQY
. | TRBJ1-5 | TRBV20-1 | SARDRSRGDQPQH
. | TRBJ1-6 | TRBV19 | ASLFLGTENSPLH
few | TRBJ2-7 | TRBV5-1 | ASSRGLAGGAYEQY
. | TRBJ2-4 | TRBV20-1 | STDRAAKNIQY
. | TRBJ2-1 | TRBV20-1 | SASSRGTSGSHNEQF
few | TRBJ2-7 | TRBV20-1 | SARDPRTTDYEQY
. | TRBJ1-2 | TRBV19 | AWGGTGAQVYGYT
few | TRBJ1-2 | TRBV9 | ASSQEGGSYGYT
many | TRBJ2-1 | TRBV24-1 | ATSDSGNSYNEQF
. | TRBJ1-6 | TRBV19 | ASSRGGADSPLY
. | TRBJ2-7 | TRBV7-2 | ASSLGSGGRN
many | TRBJ2-7 | TRBV5-1 | ASSLAGQSYEQY
. | TRBJ2-7 | TRBV6-2/TRBV6-3 | ASRQPPGDEQY
many | TRBJ1-2 | TRBV7-2 | ASSPDLNYGYT
once | TRBJ1-2 | TRBV28 | ASRNRDRANYGYT
few | TRBJ1-2 | TRBV19 | ASSVPGQDGDGYT
many | TRBJ1-2 | TRBV6-1 | ASSRDTSYGYT
. | TRBJ1-1 | TRBV2 | ASSRTGFRMNTEAF